This record covers a single TCR beta chain. Its antigen is not identified. The data were taken from a study of T cells in Graves' hyperthyroidism and ophthalmopathy. Findings of the study overall: Ophthalmopathy was predicted by the model a median of around 5.9 months ahead of onset.

A patient was excluded if there was uncontrolled infection, other autoimmune disease, pregnancy or lactation. The length of the CDR3 is 13 residues. The germline gives CDR1 SGHTA, CDR2 FQGNSA. The V end was cut by 0 bases, the J end by 6 bases, with 9 bases between. It was RNA transcripts that yielded the amplified TCR beta CDR3 regions. With the HTBI primer set, the TCR CDR3 went through a first round of RT-PCR. TCRdb redid the calling of the multiplex PCR reads with MiXCR, one entry per CDR3 protein. The sample records under 650,000 distinct CDR3 sequences, about 16% being singletons. The TCR originated in a woman in her twenties or thirties with Graves' hyperthyroidism. Sequences were obtained from blood. The J gene is TRBJ2-7, the V gene TRBV7-2; D remains unclear. The CDR3 reads CASSLAERREQYF. CDR3 DNA sequence: TGTGCCAGCAGCTTAGCGGAACGGCGCGAGCAGTACTTC.